This is a list of T cell receptor beta chains from one sample in a study of CD8+ T cells in alopecia areata. Clones were sequenced by immunoSEQ multiplex PCR, and TCRdb holds only the in-frame ones, with some missing. The sample gives about 160,000 clones, about two thirds of which show up once; 0.75% to 0.95% is in the top ten. The material was CD4+ T cells sorted from blood, obtained at week 4, from a patient treated with tofacitinib. The receptors stem from a human donor with alopecia areata. The CDR3 runs from the conserved cysteine through the conserved F or W. D genes are given only for firm matches. A row's size may be missing; if present it is once, few, many or a size class.

clone_size,d_call,v_call,j_call,cdr3_nt,cdr3_aa
once,-,TRBV6-5,TRBJ2-5,TGTGCCAGCAGCCGATGGGAGACCCAGTACTTC,CASSRWETQYF
few,-,TRBV2,TRBJ2-7,TGTGCCAGCAGCCAGACAGGTCTCTCCTACGAGCAGTACTTC,CASSQTGLSYEQYF
-,-,TRBV5-1,TRBJ1-4,TGCGCCAGCAGCGCTCACGGTGCAACTAATGAAAAACTGTTTTTT,CASSAHGATNEKLFF
many,-,TRBV10-3,TRBJ2-7,TGTGCCATCAGTGAGTCGTCTGGGGCGCACTCCTACGAGCAGTACTTC,CAISESSGAHSYEQYF
-,-,TRBV2,TRBJ2-5,TGTGCCAGCAGTGAGCAGACCACAGGGACCCAGTACTTC,CASSEQTTGTQYF
-,-,TRBV29-1,TRBJ2-7,TGCAGCGTTGATCAGGGCCACTACGAGCAGTACTTC,CSVDQGHYEQYF
-,TRBD1,TRBV2,TRBJ1-5,TGTGCCAGCAGTGATGATCCCGGGACAGGGGGCTGGAGCAATCAGCCCCAGCATTTT,CASSDDPGTGGWSNQPQHF
-,TRBD2,TRBV30,TRBJ2-5,TGTGCCTGGAGTACTACTGCGGGGGGGCTAGAGACCCAGTACTTC,CAWSTTAGGLETQYF
-,-,TRBV6-1,TRBJ2-7,TGTGCCAGCAGTGAATACGAGCAGTACTTC,CASSEYEQYF
once,TRBD2,TRBV11-3,TRBJ2-5,TGTGCCAGCAGCTTAAATCCCGGGGGGGCCGGGACCCAGTACTTC,CASSLNPGGAGTQYF
-,-,TRBV9,TRBJ1-6,TGTGCCAGCAGCGGTTGGGGGCGAGATAATTCACCCCTCCACTTT,CASSGWGRDNSPLHF
-,-,TRBV7-9,TRBJ2-1,TGTGCCAGCAGCGGCAGTGAAGGGCAGTTCTTC,CASSGSEGQFF
-,TRBD1,TRBV25-1,TRBJ2-7,TGTGCCAGCAGTGAATGGACAGGGGGGTTTTCCGAGCAGTACTTC,CASSEWTGGFSEQYF
-,-,TRBV6-5,TRBJ1-2,TGTGCCAGCGCCGGACGCGGGGTTAACTATGGCTACACCTTC,CASAGRGVNYGYTF
-,TRBD1,TRBV9,TRBJ2-6,TGTGCCAGCAGCGCCGGGACAGGGGTTGGGGCCAACGTCCTGACTTTC,CASSAGTGVGANVLTF
-,-,TRBV29-1,TRBJ2-1,TGCAGCGTTAAATCTGCGGCCAATGAGCAGTTCTTC,CSVKSAANEQFF
-,-,TRBV10-1,TRBJ2-1,TGCGCCAGCAGAGATCAAACAGGATTTGTCTACAATGAGCAGTTCTTC,CASRDQTGFVYNEQFF